The T cell receptor beta chain under discussion was sequenced for a study of shared clonotypes between healthy human individuals. About the study: Each donor contributed plates that comprised three CD4 naive, three CD4 memory, two CD8 naive and one CD8 memory.

Sequencing was at deep level. Sequenced by immunoSEQ multiplex PCR; TCRdb stores in-frame clones only, minus some. The sample lists under 1,100,000 clones, around 74% seen once, with 1.4% to 1.5% in the top ten. The CDR3 contains 17 residues. Germline CDR1 and CDR2: SGHDN and FVKESK. The V and J ends lost 1 base and 2 bases, in that order; junction bases with no gene match: 5. Sequenced: memory CD4+ T cells sorted from blood. Subset denoted: CD45RA-negative fraction. The V call is TRBV14, the J call TRBJ1-6, with 7 bases that match TRBD1. The receptor was isolated from a man aged 18 to 29 in good health. CDR3 loop: CASSQVQGTAYNSPLHF. CDR3 in DNA: TGTGCCAGCAGCCAAGTACAGGGGACGGCCTATAATTCACCCCTCCACTTT. Full variable domain (rest looked up from reference TRBV14 and TRBJ1-6): EAGVTQFPSHSVIEKGQTVTLRCDPISGHDNLYWYRRVMGKEIKFLLHFVKESKQDESGMPNNRFLAERTGGTYSTLKVQPAELEDSGVYFCASSQVQGTAYNSPLHFGNGTRLTVT.